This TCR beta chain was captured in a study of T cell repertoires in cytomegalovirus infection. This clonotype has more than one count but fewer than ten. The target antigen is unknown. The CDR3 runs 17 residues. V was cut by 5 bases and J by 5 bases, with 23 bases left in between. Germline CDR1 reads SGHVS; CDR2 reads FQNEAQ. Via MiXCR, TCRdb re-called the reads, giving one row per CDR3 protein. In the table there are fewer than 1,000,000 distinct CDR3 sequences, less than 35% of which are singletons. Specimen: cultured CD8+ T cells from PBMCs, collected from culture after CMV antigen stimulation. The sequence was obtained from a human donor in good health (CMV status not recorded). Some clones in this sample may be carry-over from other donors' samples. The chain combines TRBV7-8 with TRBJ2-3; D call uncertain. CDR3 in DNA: TGTGCCAGCAGCCCTTACGCCAACCCAGCGAATTTAGATACGCAGTATTTT. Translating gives CASSPYANPANLDTQYF.